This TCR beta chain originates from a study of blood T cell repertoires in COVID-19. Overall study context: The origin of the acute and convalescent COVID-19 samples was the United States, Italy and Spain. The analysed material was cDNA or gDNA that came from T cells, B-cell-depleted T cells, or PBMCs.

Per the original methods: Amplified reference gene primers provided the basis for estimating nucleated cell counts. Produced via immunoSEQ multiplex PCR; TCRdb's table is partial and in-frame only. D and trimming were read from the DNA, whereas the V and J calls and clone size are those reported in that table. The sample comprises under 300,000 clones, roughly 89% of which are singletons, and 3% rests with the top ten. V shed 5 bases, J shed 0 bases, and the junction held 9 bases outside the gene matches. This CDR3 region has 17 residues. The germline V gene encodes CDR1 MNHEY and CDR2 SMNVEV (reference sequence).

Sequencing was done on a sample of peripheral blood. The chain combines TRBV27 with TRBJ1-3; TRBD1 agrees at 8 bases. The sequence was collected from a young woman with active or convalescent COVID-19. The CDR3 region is CASSPTGQGASGNTIYF. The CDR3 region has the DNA TGTGCCAGCAGTCCTACCGGACAGGGAGCCTCTGGAAACACCATATATTTT.